These 5 T cell receptor beta chains were all obtained from the same sample, sequenced in a study of blood T cell repertoires in COVID-19 (dated by TCRdb to the early 2020s). Library prep was done by the immunoSEQ multiplex PCR assay. TCRdb stores this immuneACCESS table with in-frame sequences only. Part of the clones is absent; in the studies checked, under half of the shortfall reflects unresolved V genes, and no reason is known for the rest. This sample has about 150,000 clones in its table, and about 88% of those were observed once. Roughly 0.57% of the sample lies in the top ten. The material sequenced was peripheral blood. These receptors were collected from a man between 60 and 70 years old with COVID-19, enrolled during active disease.

This chain links TRBV2 with TRBJ1-1; D might be TRBD1 (5 bases). V lost 4 bases and J lost 10, with 19 bases in between. The CDR3 runs to 14 residues. The V gene's germline CDR1 is SNHLY and CDR2 FYNNEI. The CDR3 loop reads CASSVIYSGDGAFF. Written as DNA, the CDR3 is TGTGCCAGCAGTGTAATTTATTCGGGGGATGGAGCTTTCTTT. Looking up the rest from reference TRBV2 and TRBJ1-1 gives the full variable domain: EPEVTQTPSHQVTQMGQEVILRCVPISNHLYFYWYRQILGQKVEFLVSFYNNEISEKSEIFDDQFSVERPDGSNFTLKIRSTKLEDSAMYFCASSVIYSGDGAFFGQGTRLTVV.

V and J are TRBV11-3 and TRBJ1-6; D gene uncertain. Germline CDR1 reads SGHNT; CDR2 reads YENEEA. This CDR3 is built from 13 residues. V lost 4 bases to trimming and J lost 6 bases, with 7 bases between them. CDR3 residues: CASSSQVNSPLHF. The CDR3 DNA is TGTGCCAGCAGCTCGCAGGTTAATTCACCCCTCCACTTT.

The chain's CDR3 is CSASPPTGDNTYEQYF. In nucleotides, the CDR3 is TGCAGTGCTAGTCCCCCGACAGGGGACAATACCTACGAGCAGTACTTC. The V call is TRBV20-1, the J call TRBJ2-7, with 8 bases aligning to TRBD1. The length of the CDR3 is 16 residues. V shed 3 bases, J shed 2 bases, and the junction held 12 bases outside the gene matches. Germline V CDR1 and CDR2: DFQATT, SNEGSKA (reference sequence).

The rearrangement joins TRBV19 to TRBJ1-4; D perhaps matches TRBD1 (5 bases). The CDR3 extends over 15 amino acids. The V end was cut by 3 bases, the J end by 3 bases, with 11 bases between. Germline V gene lookup returns CDR1 LNHDA and CDR2 SQIVND (reference sequence). CDR3 region: CASSIQGWANEKLFF. CDR3 in DNA: TGTGCCAGTAGTATCCAGGGTTGGGCTAATGAAAAACTGTTTTTT.

The chain uses TRBV28 and TRBJ2-2, with TRBD1 as a possible D gene (6 bases). Trimming took 6 bases from V and 2 from J, leaving 10 bases between them. Germline values: CDR1 MDHEN, CDR2 SYDVKM. The CDR3 loop spans 14 amino acids. This CDR3 is CASRSDSNTGELFF. For the CDR3, the DNA is TGTGCCAGCAGGTCGGACAGTAACACCGGGGAGCTGTTTTTT.